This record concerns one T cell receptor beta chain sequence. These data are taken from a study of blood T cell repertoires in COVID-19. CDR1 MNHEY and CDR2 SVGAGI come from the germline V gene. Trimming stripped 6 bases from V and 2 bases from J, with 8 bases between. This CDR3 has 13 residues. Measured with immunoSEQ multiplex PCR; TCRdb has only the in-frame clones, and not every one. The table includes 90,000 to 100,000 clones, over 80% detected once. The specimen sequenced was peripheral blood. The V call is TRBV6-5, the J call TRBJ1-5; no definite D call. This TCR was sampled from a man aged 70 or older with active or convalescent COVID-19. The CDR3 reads CASSRDGNQPQHF. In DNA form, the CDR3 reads TGTGCCAGCAGCCGGGATGGCAATCAGCCCCAGCATTTT.